One sample yielded the 2 T cell receptor beta chains listed below, sequenced in a study of blood T cell repertoires in COVID-19. Profiled with immunoSEQ multiplex PCR; TCRdb holds only in-frame clones, not every one. The profile shows 150,000 to 200,000 clones, about four fifths of them singletons. Specimen: peripheral blood. All receptors come from a woman aged 40 to 49 with acute or convalescent COVID-19.

This clone has a handful of counts. V and J are TRBV19 and TRBJ2-3, with D tentatively TRBD2 (5 bases). Germline V CDR1 and CDR2: LNHDA, SQIVND (reference sequence). The CDR3 consists of 14 residues. The V gene lost 3 bases and the J gene lost 4 bases, with 11 bases spanning the gap. The CDR3 spells CASSIARVADTQYF. CDR3 sequence (DNA): TGTGCCAGTAGTATTGCGAGGGTCGCAGATACGCAGTATTTT.

V gene TRBV29-1 combines with J gene TRBJ2-5; TRBD2 aligns across 7 bases. This CDR3 contains 13 residues. J lost 2 bases, V lost 4 bases, and 4 bases had no gene match. Per germline, CDR1 SQVTM and CDR2 ANQGSEA. CDR3 coding DNA: TGCAGCGTTGTTCGGGACTATCAAGAGACCCAGTACTTC. Protein: CSVVRDYQETQYF.